This T cell receptor beta chain was captured in a study of shared clonotypes between healthy human individuals. Study-wide background: Donors had three CD4 naive, three CD4 memory, two CD8 naive and one CD8 memory plate apiece. Study outcomes and limitations: Sharing across a handful of donors was seen in approximately 5.2% of naive CD4 clonotypes.

Germline trimming cut 5 bases from V and 5 bases from J; bases unmatched to any gene: 7. The CDR3 is made up of 15 amino acids. The germline V gene encodes CDR1 MNHEY and CDR2 SMNVEV (reference sequence). To note about this clone: The target antigen is unknown.

Only CD45RO-negative cells positively selected for CCR7 counted as naive CD8 cells, so terminally differentiated effector memory CD45RA+ cells were excluded. TCRdb keeps only in-frame clones here, not all; method: immunoSEQ multiplex PCR. The sample holds around 1.9 million clones, about 92% seen once. The receptor was isolated from a man aged 18 to 35 in good health. Some clones in this sample may be carry-over from other donors' samples. Sequencing was performed on naive CD8+ T cells from PBMCs. The chain uses TRBV27 and TRBJ2-1, with 9 bases matching TRBD1. The CDR3 coding sequence is TGTGCCAGCAGTGGTGGGACAGGGAAGGACAATGAGCAGTTCTTC. Residues: CASSGGTGKDNEQFF.